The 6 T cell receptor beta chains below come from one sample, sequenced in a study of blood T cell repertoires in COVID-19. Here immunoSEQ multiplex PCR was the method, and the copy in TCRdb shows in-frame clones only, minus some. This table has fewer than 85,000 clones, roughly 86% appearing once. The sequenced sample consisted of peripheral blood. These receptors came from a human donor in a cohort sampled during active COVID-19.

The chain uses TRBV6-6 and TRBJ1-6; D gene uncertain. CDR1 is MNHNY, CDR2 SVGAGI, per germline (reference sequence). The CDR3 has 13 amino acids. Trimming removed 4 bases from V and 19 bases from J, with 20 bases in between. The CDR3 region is CASSSIRRPPGHF. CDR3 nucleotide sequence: TGTGCCAGCAGTTCCATCAGAAGGCCTCCAGGACACTTT.

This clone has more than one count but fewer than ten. The CDR3 protein is CASSERAGGLYGYTF. CDR3 nucleotide sequence: TGTGCCAGCAGTGAAAGGGCAGGGGGACTCTATGGCTACACCTTC. This chain connects TRBV2 to TRBJ1-2, with 7 positions matching TRBD1. CDR1 SNHLY and CDR2 FYNNEI come from the germline V gene. The CDR3 consists of 15 residues. After removal of 2 bases from V and 4 bases from J, the junction contained 7 bases not matched to a gene.

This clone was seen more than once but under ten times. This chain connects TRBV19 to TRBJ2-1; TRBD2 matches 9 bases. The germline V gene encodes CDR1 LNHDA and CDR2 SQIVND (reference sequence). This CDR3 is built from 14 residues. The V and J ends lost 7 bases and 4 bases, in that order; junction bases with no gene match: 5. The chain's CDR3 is CASKRAGGYNEQFF. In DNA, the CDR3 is TGTGCCAGTAAGAGAGCGGGGGGTTACAATGAGCAGTTCTTC.

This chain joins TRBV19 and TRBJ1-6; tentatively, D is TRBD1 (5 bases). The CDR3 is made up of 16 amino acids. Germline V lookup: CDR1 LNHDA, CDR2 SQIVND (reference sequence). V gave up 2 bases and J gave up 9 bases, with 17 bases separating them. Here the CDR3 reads CASSISSVREVSPLHF. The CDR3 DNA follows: TGTGCCAGTAGTATAAGTTCAGTCAGGGAAGTTTCACCCCTCCACTTT.

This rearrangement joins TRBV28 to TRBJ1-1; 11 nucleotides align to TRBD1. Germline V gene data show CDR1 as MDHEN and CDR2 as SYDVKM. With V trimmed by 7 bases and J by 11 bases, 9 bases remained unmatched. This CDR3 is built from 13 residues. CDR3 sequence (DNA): TGTGCCAGCACTAGGACAGGGGGCGCGTGGGCTTTCTTT. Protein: CASTRTGGAWAFF.

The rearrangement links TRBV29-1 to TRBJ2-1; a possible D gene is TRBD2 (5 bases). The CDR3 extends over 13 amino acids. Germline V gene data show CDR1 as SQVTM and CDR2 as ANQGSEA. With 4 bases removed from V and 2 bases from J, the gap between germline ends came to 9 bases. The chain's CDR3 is CSVAGNPYNEQFF. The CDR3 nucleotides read TGCAGCGTTGCGGGGAATCCCTACAATGAGCAGTTCTTC.